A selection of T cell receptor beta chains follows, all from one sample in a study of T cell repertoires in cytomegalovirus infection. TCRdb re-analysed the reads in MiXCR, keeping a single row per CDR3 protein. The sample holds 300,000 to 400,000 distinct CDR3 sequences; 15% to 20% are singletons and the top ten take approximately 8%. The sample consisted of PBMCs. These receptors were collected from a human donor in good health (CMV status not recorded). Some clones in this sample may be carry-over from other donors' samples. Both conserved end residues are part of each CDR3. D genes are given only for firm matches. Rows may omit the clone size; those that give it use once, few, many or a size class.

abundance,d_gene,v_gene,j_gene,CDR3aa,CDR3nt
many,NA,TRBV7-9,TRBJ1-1,CASSSTETLQNEAFF,TGTGCCAGCAGCTCGACCGAGACTTTGCAGAATGAAGCTTTCTTT
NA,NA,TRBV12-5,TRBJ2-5,CASGLPMEGRETQYF,TGTGCTAGTGGTTTGCCAATGGAGGGCAGAGAGACCCAGTACTTC
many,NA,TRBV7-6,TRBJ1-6,CASSLSGRVSNSPLHF,TGTGCCAGCAGCTTATCAGGCAGGGTGTCGAATTCACCCCTCCACTTT
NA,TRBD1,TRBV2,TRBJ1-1,CASSFEGQDNTEAFF,TGTGCCAGCAGTTTCGAGGGACAGGACAACACTGAAGCTTTCTTT
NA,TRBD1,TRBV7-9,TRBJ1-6,CASSPIGTDHYNSPLHF,TGTGCCAGCAGTCCTATCGGGACAGATCACTATAATTCACCCCTCCACTTT
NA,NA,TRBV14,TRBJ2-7,CASSQDRGLIGSSAYEQYF,TGTGCCAGCAGCCAAGATCGAGGACTAATAGGCTCCTCGGCCTACGAGCAGTACTTC
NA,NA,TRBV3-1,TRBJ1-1,CASSQVSQLNTEAFF,TGTGCCAGCAGCCAAGTATCACAGTTGAACACTGAAGCTTTCTTT
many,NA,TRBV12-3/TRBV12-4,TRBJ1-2,CASSHSGGRSHYGYTF,TGTGCCAGCAGTCACTCGGGGGGGCGTAGTCACTATGGCTACACCTTC
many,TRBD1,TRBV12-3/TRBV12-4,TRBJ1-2,CASSRTGTGGYGYTF,TGTGCCAGCAGCAGGACCGGGACAGGGGGATATGGCTACACCTTC
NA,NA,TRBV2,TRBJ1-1,CASSPRGGVTEAFF,TGTGCCAGCAGCCCCCGGGGGGGGGTTACTGAAGCTTTCTTT
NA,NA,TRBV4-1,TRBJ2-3,CASAWGRTDTDTQYF,TGCGCCAGCGCCTGGGGCAGGACTGATACAGATACGCAGTATTTT
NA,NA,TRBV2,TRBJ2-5,CASRLAIEETQYF,TGTGCCAGCAGGTTGGCTATCGAAGAGACCCAGTACTTC
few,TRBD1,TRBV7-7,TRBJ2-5,CASSLGLDRGPETQYF,TGTGCCAGCAGCTTAGGTTTGGACAGGGGTCCAGAGACCCAGTACTTC
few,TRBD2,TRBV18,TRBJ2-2,CASSLVWTSGSNTGELFF,TGTGCCAGCTCACTAGTCTGGACTAGCGGTTCGAACACCGGGGAGCTGTTTTTT
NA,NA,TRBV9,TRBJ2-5,CASSGTTETQYF,TGTGCCAGCAGCGGGACCACCGAGACCCAGTACTTC
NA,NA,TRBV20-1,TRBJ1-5,CSASVRVGNQPQHF,TGCAGTGCTAGTGTTAGGGTAGGCAATCAGCCCCAGCATTTT
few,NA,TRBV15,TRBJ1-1,CATSRDGQPDEAFF,TGTGCCACCAGCAGAGATGGACAGCCAGATGAAGCTTTCTTT
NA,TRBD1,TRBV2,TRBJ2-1,CASSRQGGSNEQFF,TGTGCCAGCAGTAGACAGGGGGGAAGCAATGAGCAGTTCTTC
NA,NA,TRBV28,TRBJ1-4,CASSFVAVSGVSNEKLFF,TGTGCCAGCAGTTTTGTCGCCGTCAGCGGTGTTTCGAATGAAAAACTGTTTTTT
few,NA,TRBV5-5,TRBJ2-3,CASSYLPRTDTQYF,TGTGCCAGCAGCTATCTGCCTCGCACAGATACGCAGTATTTT
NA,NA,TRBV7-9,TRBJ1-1,CASSLESRRTEAFF,TGTGCCAGCAGCTTAGAGTCAAGGAGGACTGAAGCTTTCTTT
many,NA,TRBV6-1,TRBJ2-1,CASARRQDYNEQFF,TGTGCCAGTGCCCGTCGACAGGACTACAATGAGCAGTTCTTC
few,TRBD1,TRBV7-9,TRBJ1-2,CASSYAGTVNYGYTF,TGTGCCAGCAGCTATGCCGGGACAGTCAACTATGGCTACACCTTC
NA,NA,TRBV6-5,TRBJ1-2,CASGRRPGRANYGYTF,TGTGCCAGCGGACGCAGGCCAGGAAGAGCTAACTATGGCTACACCTTC
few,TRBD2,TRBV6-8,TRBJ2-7,CASRASGGPYEQYF,TGTGCCAGCAGGGCTAGCGGGGGACCCTACGAGCAGTACTTC
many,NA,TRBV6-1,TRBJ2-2,CASRVLQSTGELFF,TGTGCCAGCCGGGTTTTGCAGAGCACCGGGGAGCTGTTTTTT
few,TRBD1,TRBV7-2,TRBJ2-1,CASSLGQGAYEQFF,TGTGCCAGCAGCTTAGGACAGGGGGCGTATGAGCAGTTCTTC
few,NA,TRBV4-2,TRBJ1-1,CASSPSRRIGTEAFF,TGTGCCAGCAGCCCAAGTAGAAGGATTGGCACTGAAGCTTTCTTT
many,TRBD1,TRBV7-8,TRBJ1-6,CASSSGTGSRSYNSPLHF,TGTGCCAGCAGCTCCGGGACAGGGAGTAGATCCTATAATTCACCCCTCCACTTT
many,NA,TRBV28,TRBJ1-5,CASSFDGNQPQHF,TGTGCCAGCAGCTTTGATGGCAATCAGCCCCAGCATTTT
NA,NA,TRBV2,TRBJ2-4,CASRPSSAKNIQYF,TGTGCCAGCAGACCCAGCTCAGCCAAAAACATTCAGTACTTC
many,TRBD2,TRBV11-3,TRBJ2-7,CASSRGVAYEQYF,TGTGCCAGCAGCCGGGGGGTGGCGTACGAGCAGTACTTC
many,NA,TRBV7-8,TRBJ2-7,CASSSPWGDIYEQYF,TGTGCCAGCAGCTCCCCTTGGGGGGACATCTACGAGCAGTACTTC
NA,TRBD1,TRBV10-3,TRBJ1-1,CASTGTGNTEAFF,TGTGCCAGCACGGGGACAGGGAACACTGAAGCTTTCTTT
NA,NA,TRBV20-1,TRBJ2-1,CSASAGAVYNEQFF,TGCAGTGCTTCGGCAGGGGCCGTCTACAATGAGCAGTTCTTC
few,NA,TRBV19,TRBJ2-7,CASSIRTSPSYEQYF,TGTGCCAGTAGTATACGGACTTCCCCATCTTACGAGCAGTACTTC
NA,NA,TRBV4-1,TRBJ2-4,CASSQDPPPDIQYF,TGCGCCAGCAGCCAAGACCCACCACCGGACATTCAGTACTTC
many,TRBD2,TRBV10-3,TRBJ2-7,CAISEMLGIGAGVRAYEQYF,TGTGCCATCAGTGAGATGTTAGGAATCGGAGCGGGGGTGCGGGCCTACGAGCAGTACTTC
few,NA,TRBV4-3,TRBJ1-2,CASSQDLFGFSGSGYGYTF,TGCGCCAGCAGCCAAGACTTATTCGGGTTTTCAGGGTCGGGCTATGGCTACACCTTC
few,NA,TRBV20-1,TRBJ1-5,CSAKTGGAANQPQHF,TGCAGTGCAAAGACCGGAGGGGCAGCTAATCAGCCCCAGCATTTT
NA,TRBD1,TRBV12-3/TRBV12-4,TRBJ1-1,CASSLRTGTNTEACF,TGTGCCAGCAGTTTACGGACAGGGACGAACACTGAAGCTTGCTTT
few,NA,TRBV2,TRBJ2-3,CASSDMADTQYF,TGTGCCAGCAGTGATATGGCAGATACGCAGTATTTT